This T cell receptor beta chain was recovered during a study of spatial heterogeneity in lung cancer. Study-wide context: Detection consistently yielded more beta chains than alpha chains.

Time point of the sample: sample taken at primary tumor resection. No cells were sorted before sequencing. The whole RNA sequenced was extracted from tumor, nontumor lung or frozen PBMC. This clonotype was picked up many times. The V segment lost 1 base and the J segment 4 bases; nucleotides outside the gene matches: 4. Germline V lookup: CDR1 SGHRS, CDR2 YFSETQ. CDR3 length: 15 residues. TCRdb passed the 5' RACE reads through MiXCR, listing each CDR3 protein once. Of approximately 52,000 distinct CDR3 sequences in the sample, 5.3% are singletons; the top ten hold 11%. The clonotype originates from a male donor with early-stage non-small cell lung cancer. The starting material was PBMCs, obtained at surgery. This chain connects TRBV5-1 to TRBJ2-5, with 10 positions matching TRBD2. In DNA form, the CDR3 reads TGCGCCAGCAGCTTGCCTAGCGGGAGAGGAGAGACCCAGTACTTC. It yields the protein CASSLPSGRGETQYF.